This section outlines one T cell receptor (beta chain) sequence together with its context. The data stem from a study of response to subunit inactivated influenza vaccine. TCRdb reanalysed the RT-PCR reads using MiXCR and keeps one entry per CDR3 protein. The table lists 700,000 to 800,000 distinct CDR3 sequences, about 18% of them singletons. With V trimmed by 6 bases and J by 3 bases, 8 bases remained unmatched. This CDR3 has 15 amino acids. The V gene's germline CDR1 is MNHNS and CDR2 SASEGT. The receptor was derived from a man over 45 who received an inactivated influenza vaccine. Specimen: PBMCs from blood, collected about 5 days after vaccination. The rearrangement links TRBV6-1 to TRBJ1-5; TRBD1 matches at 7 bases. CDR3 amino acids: CASSSGTVHNQPQHF. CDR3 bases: TGTGCCAGCAGCTCCGGGACAGTTCACAATCAGCCCCAGCATTTT.